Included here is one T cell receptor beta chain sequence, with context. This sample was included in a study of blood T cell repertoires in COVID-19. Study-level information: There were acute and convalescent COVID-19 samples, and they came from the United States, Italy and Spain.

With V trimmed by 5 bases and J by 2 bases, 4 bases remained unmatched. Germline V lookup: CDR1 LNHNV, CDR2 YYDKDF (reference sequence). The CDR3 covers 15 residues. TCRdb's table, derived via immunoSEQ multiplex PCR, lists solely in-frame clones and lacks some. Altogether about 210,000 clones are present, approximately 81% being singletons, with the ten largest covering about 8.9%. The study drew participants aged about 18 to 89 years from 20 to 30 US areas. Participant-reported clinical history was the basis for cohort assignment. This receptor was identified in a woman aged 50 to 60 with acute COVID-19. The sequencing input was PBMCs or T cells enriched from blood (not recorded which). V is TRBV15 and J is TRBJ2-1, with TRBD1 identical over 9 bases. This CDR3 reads CATSRRQGAYNEQFF. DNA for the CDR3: TGTGCCACCAGCCGACGACAGGGGGCCTACAATGAGCAGTTCTTC.